Following are 22 T cell receptor beta chains from one sample sequenced in a study of shared T cell receptors in the human thymus. Assay: immunoSEQ multiplex PCR; the TCRdb copy retains only in-frame clones and omits some. The sample lists roughly 660,000 clones, approximately 90% seen once, with about 0.01% in the top ten. The same data also went into a second study, on human thymus T cells.

Sequenced: thymocytes. These receptors came from a boy younger than two with a congenital heart defect.

The chain carries TRBV7-9 and TRBJ2-5, with TRBD1 matching 10 bases. The end of the DNA is better explained by TRBJ2-7, so the J call may be wrong. From germline, CDR1 is SEHNR and CDR2 FQNEAQ (reference sequence). This CDR3 is built from 16 residues. CDR3 sequence reads: CASSLAQGQGVYEQYF. CDR3 sequence (DNA): TGTGCCAGCAGCTTAGCGCAAGGACAGGGGGTTTACGAGCAGTACTTC.

The chain uses TRBV30 and TRBJ2-5; 9 bases map to TRBD1. Germline CDR1 GTSNPN, CDR2 SVGIG (reference sequence). V trimming: 0 bases; J trimming: 3 bases; junction bases outside the gene matches: 5. CDR3 length: 15 amino acids. The CDR3 DNA is TGTGCCTGGAGTGTAGAGACAGGGGGTAAAGAGACCCAGTACTTC. This codes for CAWSVETGGKETQYF.

The V and J genes are TRBV4-3 and TRBJ2-1, with D possibly being TRBD1 (6 bases). The V end was cut by 5 bases, the J end by 0 bases, with 11 bases between. The CDR3 is 15 amino acids. Germline lookup yields CDR1 LGHNA and CDR2 YSLEER. This CDR3 is CASSTQGSSYNEQFF. The DNA for the CDR3 is TGCGCCAGCAGCACACAGGGTAGCTCCTACAATGAGCAGTTCTTC.

V gene TRBV7-6 combines with J gene TRBJ2-2; 10 positions agree with TRBD2. CDR1 and CDR2 (germline): SGHVS, FNYEAQ. With V trimmed by 0 bases and J by 3 bases, 4 bases remained unmatched. This CDR3 spans 17 amino acids. The CDR3 reads CASSLAVGTSDTGELFF. In nucleotides, the CDR3 is TGTGCCAGCAGCTTAGCGGTAGGGACTAGCGACACCGGGGAGCTGTTTTTT.

The chain combines TRBV18 with TRBJ2-7, with D perhaps matching TRBD2 (5 bases). V was cut by 6 bases and J by 3 bases, with 30 bases left in between. This CDR3 spans 19 amino acids. CDR1 and CDR2 (germline): KGHSH, LQKENI. Here the CDR3 DNA reads TGTGCCAGCTCCTCGCGGACCGGAGGAGACGGGCATCCAATCTACGAGCAGTACTTC. It translates to CASSSRTGGDGHPIYEQYF.

The V and J genes are TRBV10-1 and TRBJ2-7; D remains unclear. Germline loops: CDR1 WNHNN, CDR2 SYGVQD (reference sequence). V was clipped by 3 bases and J by 0 bases, with 9 bases between them. The CDR3 length is 14 residues. The CDR3, as DNA: TGCGCCAGCAGTGACAGGTCCAGCTCCTACGAGCAGTACTTC. Translating it yields CASSDRSSSYEQYF.

This clone was counted a few times. The chain combines TRBV10-3 with TRBJ1-1; tentatively, D is TRBD1 (6 bases). This CDR3 has 11 residues. V lost 6 bases and J lost 5, with 7 bases in between. Germline-derived CDR1 and CDR2 are ENHRY and SYGVKD. CDR3 sequence: CAIRQGTEAFF. The DNA for the CDR3 is TGTGCCATCAGGCAGGGGACTGAAGCTTTCTTT.

V usage is TRBV23-1 and J usage is TRBJ2-4; the D gene is possibly TRBD1 (5 bases). TRBV23-1 is recorded as an ORF, its role being uncertain. Trimming removed 4 bases at V and 7 bases at J, with 14 bases between. This CDR3 has 14 amino acids. The CDR3 sequence: CASSRQGEGNIQYF. The CDR3 DNA reads as TGCGCCAGCAGTCGCCAGGGTGAAGGGAACATTCAGTACTTC.

J is TRBJ2-3 and V is TRBV14; 8 nucleotides agree with TRBD1. The ends lost 1 base at V and 2 bases at J; junction bases unmatched: 5. Germline V gives CDR1 SGHDN, CDR2 FVKESK. The CDR3 has 16 amino acids. The CDR3: CASSQGLRGLTDTQYF. CDR3 coding DNA: TGTGCCAGCAGCCAAGGGCTCAGGGGGCTCACAGATACGCAGTATTTT. The full variable domain, its missing parts supplied by reference TRBV14 and TRBJ2-3, is EAGVTQFPSHSVIEKGQTVTLRCDPISGHDNLYWYRRVMGKEIKFLLHFVKESKQDESGMPNNRFLAERTGGTYSTLKVQPAELEDSGVYFCASSQGLRGLTDTQYFGPGTRLTVL.

V usage is TRBV9 and J usage is TRBJ2-1, with 8 bases that match TRBD2. The J segment lost 3 bases and the V segment lost 7 bases, leaving 9 bases of the junction unmatched. The CDR3 spans 15 residues. Germline-derived CDR1 and CDR2 are SGDLS and YYNGEE. CDR3: CASSSGSPYYNEQFF. The CDR3 region has the DNA TGTGCCAGCTCTAGCGGGTCTCCGTACTACAATGAGCAGTTCTTC.

The chain has TRBV4-3 and TRBJ2-7; 9 bases agree with TRBD1. Germline CDR1 is LGHNA and CDR2 is YSLEER. After removal of 4 bases from V and 0 bases from J, the junction contained 7 bases not matched to a gene. The CDR3 totals 16 residues. CDR3 in DNA: TGCGCCAGCAGCCGAGGACAGGGGTTGAGCTCCTACGAGCAGTACTTC. It codes for CASSRGQGLSSYEQYF.

On this clone: This same CDR3 is encoded by further DNA sequences in the sample. The genes are TRBV7-9 and TRBJ2-1; D unresolved. Trimming removed 3 bases at V and 4 bases at J, with 7 bases between. This CDR3 spans 13 amino acids. CDR1 is SEHNR, CDR2 FQNEAQ, per germline (reference sequence). CDR3 loop: CASSLPSYNEQFF. The CDR3 nucleotides read TGTGCCAGCAGCTTGCCCAGTTACAATGAGCAGTTCTTC.

The chain carries TRBV5-4 and TRBJ2-1; the match to TRBD1 covers 8 bases. The germline V gene has CDR1 SGHNT and CDR2 YYREEE (reference sequence). Losses at the gene ends were 4 bases for V and 9 bases for J; bases not matched to a gene: 6. CDR3 length: 13 amino acids. In nucleotides, the CDR3 is TGTGCCAGCAGCCCACAGGGGGAGTGTGAGCAGTTCTTC. Translating it yields CASSPQGECEQFF.

V and J are TRBV10-3 and TRBJ2-7; the D gene is possibly TRBD1 (6 bases). Germline values: CDR1 ENHRY, CDR2 SYGVKD. This CDR3 contains 15 residues. V lost 3 bases and J lost 3, with 15 bases in between. CDR3 bases: TGTGCCATCAGTGATACCGGGACATTTAACTACGAGCAGTACTTC. Translated: CAISDTGTFNYEQYF.

V usage is TRBV21-1 and J usage is TRBJ2-5; TRBD1, as called in the table, went unchecked against the DNA. TRBV21-1 corresponds to a pseudogene. CDR3 length equals 13 residues. The DNA of the CDR3 is TGTGCGAACAAGGGGTGGTCCCAAGAGACCCAGTACTTC. Protein: CANKGWSQETQYF.

This clone has a single count. V gene TRBV11-2 combines with J gene TRBJ1-3; 7 nucleotides agree with TRBD1. CDR1 and CDR2 from the germline V gene are SGHAT and FQNNGV. This CDR3 has 19 residues. V trimming: 1 base; J trimming: 0 bases; junction bases outside the gene matches: 12. The CDR3 coding sequence is TGTGCCAGCAGCTTAGGCTTGGGACAGACTTACATCTCTGGAAACACCATATATTTT. The encoded protein is CASSLGLGQTYISGNTIYF.

The CDR3 is CASSQDVSGKYNEQFF. The CDR3 nucleotides are TGCGCCAGCAGCCAAGATGTGAGCGGGAAATACAATGAGCAGTTCTTC. J is TRBJ2-1 and V is TRBV4-3, with 7 positions matching TRBD2. CDR1 is LGHNA, CDR2 YSLEER, per germline. V dropped 0 bases and J dropped 4; count of bases not matched to a gene: 6. The CDR3 loop spans 16 amino acids.

The gene calls are TRBV27 and TRBJ1-2, with D tentatively TRBD1 (6 bases). The length of the CDR3 is 14 residues. Trimming took 6 bases from V and 3 from J, leaving 14 bases between them. Germline assignment: CDR1 MNHEY and CDR2 SMNVEV (reference sequence). CDR3 sequence reads: CASRDSGEHYGYTF. The DNA of the CDR3 is TGTGCCAGCAGGGACTCAGGGGAGCACTATGGCTACACCTTC.

J is TRBJ2-1 and V is TRBV9; 8 nucleotides match TRBD1. This CDR3 spans 13 amino acids. The junction had 10 bases not matched to a gene; V was cut back by 3 bases and J by 14 bases. The germline CDR1 and CDR2 sequences are SGDLS and YYNGEE. CDR3 amino acids: CASSENPTGVKFF. CDR3 coding DNA: TGTGCCAGCAGCGAAAACCCGACAGGGGTTAAGTTCTTC. The complete variable domain, with remaining parts taken from reference TRBV9 and TRBJ2-1, reads DSGVTQTPKHLITATGQRVTLRCSPRSGDLSVYWYQQSLDQGLQFLIQYYNGEERAKGNILERFSAQQFPDLHSELNLSSLELGDSALYFCASSENPTGVKFFGPGTRLTVL.

J is TRBJ2-5 and V is TRBV5-6; 16 nucleotides agree with TRBD2. The CDR3 spans 17 residues. Germline V gene data show CDR1 as SGHDT and CDR2 as YYEEEE. With V trimmed by 0 bases and J by 5 bases, 4 bases remained unmatched. The CDR3 sequence: CASSLEGTSGREETQYF. CDR3 sequence (DNA): TGTGCCAGCAGCTTGGAGGGGACTAGCGGGAGGGAGGAGACCCAGTACTTC.

The chain carries TRBV11-3 and TRBJ2-7, with 7 bases matching TRBD2. From germline, CDR1 is SGHNT and CDR2 YENEEA. The CDR3 totals 17 residues. J lost 4 bases, V lost 0 bases, and 12 bases had no gene match. Written as DNA, the CDR3 is TGTGCCAGCAGCTTAGATTTGGGGACCGCGGGAGCTTACGAGCAGTACTTC. It codes for CASSLDLGTAGAYEQYF. Using reference TRBV11-3 and TRBJ2-7 for the parts outside the CDR3, the full variable domain is EAGVVQSPRYKIIEKKQPVAFWCNPISGHNTLYWYLQNLGQGPELLIRYENEEAVDDSQLPKDRFSAERLKGVDSTLKIQPAELGDSAVYLCASSLDLGTAGAYEQYFGPGTRLTVT.

J is TRBJ2-7 and V is TRBV29-1; TRBD2 matches 11 bases. Per germline, CDR1 SQVTM and CDR2 ANQGSEA. V shed 4 bases, J shed 5 bases, and the junction held 4 bases outside the gene matches. The length of the CDR3 is 13 residues. Here the CDR3 reads CSVALAGDDEQYF. For the CDR3, the DNA is TGCAGCGTTGCACTAGCGGGAGACGACGAGCAGTACTTC.